This paragraph reports one T cell receptor beta chain. Its antigen is undetermined. Some clones are missing from TCRdb's copy, which holds only in-frame ones; the method was immunoSEQ multiplex PCR. The sample contains around 130,000 clones, about 88% of which appear only once. CDR3 size: 14 residues. Germline V gene lookup returns CDR1 SGHTA and CDR2 FQGNSA. Deletions cut 0 bases from V and 8 bases from J, with 11 bases between. The sample originates from a study of T cell responses to AZD1222 COVID-19 vaccine. Whole-study results and caveats: The CD4 TCRs associated with vaccination extended across spike and predominated at 160-218 and 743-854. Donors were mostly white British, more females; clonal diversity possibly underestimated.

Second-dose intervals of approximately 4 or approximately 12 weeks were pooled. The V and J genes are TRBV7-2 and TRBJ1-3; D unresolved. This receptor was identified in an adult who received the AZD1222 COVID-19 vaccine. The specimen was peripheral blood, collected 28 days after the second AZD1222 dose. The CDR3 sequence is CASSLALGTHTIYF. CDR3 DNA sequence: TGTGCCAGCAGCTTAGCGCTAGGAACTCACACCATATATTTT.